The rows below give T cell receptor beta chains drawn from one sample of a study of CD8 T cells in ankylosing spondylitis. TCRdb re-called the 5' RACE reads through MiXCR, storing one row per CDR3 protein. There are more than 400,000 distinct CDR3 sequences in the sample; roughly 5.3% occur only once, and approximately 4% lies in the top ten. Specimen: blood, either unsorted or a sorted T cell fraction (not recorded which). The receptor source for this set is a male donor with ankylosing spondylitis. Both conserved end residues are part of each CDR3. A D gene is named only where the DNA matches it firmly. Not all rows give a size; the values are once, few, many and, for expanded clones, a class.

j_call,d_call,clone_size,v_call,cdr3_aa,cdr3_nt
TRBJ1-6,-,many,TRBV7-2,CASSLVFPNSPLHF,TGTGCCAGCAGCTTAGTCTTTCCGAATTCACCCCTCCACTTT
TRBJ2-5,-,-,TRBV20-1,CSAWDGEVAETQYF,TGCAGTGCCTGGGACGGTGAGGTGGCAGAGACCCAGTACTTC
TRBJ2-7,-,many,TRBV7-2,CASSSQFPYEQYF,TGTGCCAGCAGCTCACAGTTCCCCTACGAGCAGTACTTC
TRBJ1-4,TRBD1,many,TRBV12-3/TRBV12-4,CASSPRTGAFEKLFF,TGTGCCAGCAGTCCCCGGACAGGGGCTTTTGAAAAACTGTTTTTT
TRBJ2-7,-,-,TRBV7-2,CASSARDKPYEQYF,TGTGCCAGCAGCGCCCGGGACAAACCCTACGAGCAGTACTTC
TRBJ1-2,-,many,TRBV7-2,CASSSGQSNYGYTF,TGTGCCAGCAGCTCCGGACAGAGCAACTATGGCTACACCTTC
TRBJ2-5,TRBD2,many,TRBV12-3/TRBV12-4,CASSEGLAGGEETQYF,TGTGCCAGCAGCGAGGGACTAGCGGGGGGAGAAGAGACCCAGTACTTC
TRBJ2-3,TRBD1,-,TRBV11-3,CASSARGKWTDTQYF,TGTGCCAGCAGCGCCAGGGGGAAATGGACAGATACGCAGTATTTT
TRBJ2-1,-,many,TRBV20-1,CSAGDAWNEQFF,TGCAGTGCCGGGGACGCCTGGAATGAGCAGTTCTTC
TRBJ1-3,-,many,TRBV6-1,CASRIYPGTERNTIYF,TGTGCCAGCAGAATATACCCCGGGACGGAAAGAAACACCATATATTTT
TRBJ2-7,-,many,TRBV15,CATSRGGEAYEQYF,TGTGCCACCAGCAGAGGGGGCGAGGCCTACGAGCAGTACTTC
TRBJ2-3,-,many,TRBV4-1,CASSLSAKITDTQYF,TGCGCCAGCAGCCTGTCGGCAAAAATTACAGATACGCAGTATTTT
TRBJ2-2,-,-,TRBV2,CASSETRNTGELFF,TGTGCCAGCAGTGAAACGAGGAACACCGGGGAGCTGTTTTTT
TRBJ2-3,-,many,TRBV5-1,CASSLDSRWNTDTQYF,TGCGCCAGCAGCTTGGATTCGAGGTGGAACACAGATACGCAGTATTTT
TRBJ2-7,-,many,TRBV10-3,CASPPGGEQYF,TGTGCCAGCCCCCCGGGCGGCGAGCAGTACTTC
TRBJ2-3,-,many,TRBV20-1,CSANLLGGKGRTDTQYF,TGCAGTGCAAACTTACTAGGGGGGAAGGGCCGCACAGATACGCAGTATTTT
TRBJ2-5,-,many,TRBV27,CASSPRGAAQETQYF,TGTGCCAGCAGTCCCCGGGGGGCGGCACAAGAGACCCAGTACTTC
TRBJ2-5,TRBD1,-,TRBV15,CATSSGQGRLRPQYF,TGTGCCACCAGCAGCGGACAGGGGCGCCTAAGGCCCCAGTACTTC
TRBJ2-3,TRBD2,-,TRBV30,CAWSTPAGARDTQYF,TGTGCCTGGTCAACTCCAGCGGGGGCCCGAGATACGCAGTATTTT
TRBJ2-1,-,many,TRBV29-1,CSVEVGGHGLMNEQFF,TGCAGCGTTGAAGTGGGGGGGCACGGGTTAATGAATGAGCAGTTCTTC
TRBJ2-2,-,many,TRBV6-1,CASNNPRGGELFF,TGTGCCAGCAACAACCCCAGGGGCGGGGAGCTGTTTTTT
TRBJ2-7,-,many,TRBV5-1,CASSRDNPYEQYF,TGCGCCAGCAGCCGGGACAACCCCTACGAGCAGTACTTC
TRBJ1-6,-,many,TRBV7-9,CASSLAQLNSPLHF,TGTGCCAGCAGTTTAGCACAGTTGAATTCACCCCTCCACTTT
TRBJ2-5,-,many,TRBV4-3,CASSRLYQDKETQYF,TGCGCCAGCAGCCGACTTTATCAGGATAAAGAGACCCAGTACTTC
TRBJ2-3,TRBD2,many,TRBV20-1,CSAYTSGRDTQYF,TGCAGTGCTTATACTAGCGGGAGGGATACGCAGTATTTT
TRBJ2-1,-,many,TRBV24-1,CATSDSRSPSHSVNEQFF,TGTGCCACCAGTGATTCGCGATCGCCTTCCCATTCCGTAAATGAGCAGTTCTTC
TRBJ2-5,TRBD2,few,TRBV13,CASSPRGTSDETQYF,TGTGCCAGCAGCCCCCGTGGGACTAGCGATGAGACCCAGTACTTC
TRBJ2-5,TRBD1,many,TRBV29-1,CSVPYSQGAAETQYF,TGCAGCGTTCCCTACTCCCAGGGGGCGGCGGAGACCCAGTACTTC
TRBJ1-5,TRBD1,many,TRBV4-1,CASSPMAGQGIQPQHF,TGCGCCAGCAGCCCCATGGCAGGACAGGGGATTCAGCCCCAGCATTTT
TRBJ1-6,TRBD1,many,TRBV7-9,CASSLQTDRAKSPLHF,TGTGCCAGCAGCTTGCAGACGGACAGGGCCAAGTCACCCCTCCACTTT
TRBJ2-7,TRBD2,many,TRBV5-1,CASSPQTGGSYEQYF,TGCGCCAGCAGTCCTCAGACGGGAGGATCCTACGAGCAGTACTTC
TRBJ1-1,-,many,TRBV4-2,CASRSSSVMNTEAFF,TGTGCCAGCAGGAGTTCCAGTGTTATGAACACTGAAGCTTTCTTT
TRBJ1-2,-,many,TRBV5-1,CASSTGSPNYGYTF,TGCGCCAGCAGCACCGGCAGCCCTAACTATGGCTACACCTTC
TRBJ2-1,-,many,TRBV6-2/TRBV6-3,CASSYTPSDRYNEQFF,TGTGCCAGCAGTTACACCCCCTCCGACAGGTACAATGAGCAGTTCTTC
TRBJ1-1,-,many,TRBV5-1,CASSLRQIPTEAFF,TGCGCCAGCAGCTTAAGGCAGATTCCCACTGAAGCTTTCTTT
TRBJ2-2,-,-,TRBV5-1,CASSEGLYTGELFF,TGCGCCAGCAGTGAGGGACTGTACACCGGGGAGCTGTTTTTT
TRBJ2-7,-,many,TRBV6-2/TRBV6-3,CASSYVRDGSYEQYF,TGTGCCAGCAGTTACGTCCGGGACGGTTCCTACGAGCAGTACTTC
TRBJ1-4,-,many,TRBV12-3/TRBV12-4,CASSDRWASGEKLFF,TGTGCCAGCAGTGACCGTTGGGCGTCGGGGGAAAAACTGTTTTTT
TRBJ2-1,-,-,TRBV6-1,CASSDRGAINEQFF,TGTGCCAGCAGTGATCGGGGGGCGATTAATGAGCAGTTCTTC
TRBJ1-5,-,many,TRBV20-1,CSASGGSSNQPQHF,TGCAGTGCTAGCGGGGGCTCTAGCAATCAGCCCCAGCATTTT
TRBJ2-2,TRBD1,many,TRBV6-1,CASSTGGSGELFF,TGTGCCAGCAGTACAGGGGGCTCCGGGGAGCTGTTTTTT
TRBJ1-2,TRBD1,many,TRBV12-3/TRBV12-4,CASSRAGTGGAYGYTF,TGTGCCAGCAGTCGAGCCGGGACAGGGGGCGCCTATGGCTACACCTTC
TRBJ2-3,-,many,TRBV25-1,CASSDGTWPADTQYF,TGTGCCAGCAGTGACGGGACTTGGCCGGCAGATACGCAGTATTTT
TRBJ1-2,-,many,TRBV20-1,CSARDWYRGGLYGYTF,TGCAGTGCTAGAGATTGGTATCGGGGGGGGCTCTATGGCTACACCTTC
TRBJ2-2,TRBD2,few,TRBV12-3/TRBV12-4,CASSRGGANTGELFF,TGTGCCAGCAGCCGGGGAGGGGCGAACACCGGGGAGCTGTTTTTT
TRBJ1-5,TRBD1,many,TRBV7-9,CASSSDRDHQPQHF,TGTGCCAGCAGCTCCGACAGGGACCATCAGCCCCAGCATTTT
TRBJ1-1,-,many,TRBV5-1,CASSLGQSATEAFF,TGCGCCAGCAGCTTGGGACAGAGTGCCACTGAAGCTTTCTTT
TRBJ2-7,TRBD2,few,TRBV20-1,CGWRRGSSYEQYF,TGCGGGTGGAGGCGGGGGAGCTCCTACGAGCAGTACTTC
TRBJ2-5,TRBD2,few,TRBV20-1,CSAQHSGWETQYF,TGCAGTGCACAGCATAGCGGGTGGGAGACCCAGTACTTC
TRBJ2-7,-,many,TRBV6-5,CASSYSTQGKRTYEQYF,TGTGCCAGCAGTTACTCGACCCAGGGAAAAAGGACCTACGAGCAGTACTTC
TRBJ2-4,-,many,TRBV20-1,CSASLAPAKNIQYF,TGCAGTGCTAGTTTAGCGCCCGCCAAAAACATTCAGTACTTC
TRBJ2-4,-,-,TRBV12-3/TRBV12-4,CASRSGRSLGGPKNIQYF,TGTGCCAGCAGATCGGGACGTTCCTTAGGGGGGCCCAAAAACATTCAGTACTTC
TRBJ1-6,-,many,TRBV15,CATSRLIDSPLHF,TGTGCCACCAGCAGGCTAATTGATTCACCCCTCCACTTT